This is a list of T cell receptor beta chains from one sample in a study of T cell responses to AZD1222 COVID-19 vaccine. Sequenced by immunoSEQ multiplex PCR; TCRdb stores in-frame clones only, minus some. The repertoire holds about 63,000 clones, 85% seen once, with approximately 19% in the top ten. This material consisted of peripheral blood, taken on day 0 of AZD1222 vaccination. The receptors stem from an adult in good health. Both conserved end residues are part of each CDR3. A D gene is named only where the DNA matches it firmly. The size entry is marked missing in some rows and otherwise reads once, few, many or a size class.

j_gene: TRBJ1-6
v_gene: TRBV30
abundance: NA
d_gene: NA
CDR3nt: TGTGCCTGGAGTGAGGGAGTAAGGAATTCACCCCTCCACTTT
CDR3aa: CAWSEGVRNSPLHF

j_gene: TRBJ2-7
v_gene: TRBV11-3
abundance: NA
d_gene: NA
CDR3nt: TGTGCCAGCAGCTTACAGGGGACGTACGAGCAGTACTTC
CDR3aa: CASSLQGTYEQYF

j_gene: TRBJ2-1
v_gene: TRBV7-8
abundance: NA
d_gene: TRBD2
CDR3nt: TGTGCCAGCAGCTTAGCGGTGGCGGGGGGTCGGTTCTTC
CDR3aa: CASSLAVAGGRFF

j_gene: TRBJ1-2
v_gene: TRBV11-2
abundance: NA
d_gene: TRBD1
CDR3nt: TGTGCCAGCAGCTCCACAGGGGCCTATGGCTACACCTTC
CDR3aa: CASSSTGAYGYTF

j_gene: TRBJ1-4
v_gene: TRBV28
abundance: once
d_gene: TRBD1
CDR3nt: TGTGCCAGCAGATTATCCGGGACAGGGTTTCTGAAACTGTTTTTT
CDR3aa: CASRLSGTGFLKLFF

j_gene: TRBJ2-3
v_gene: TRBV6-8
abundance: NA
d_gene: NA
CDR3nt: TGTGCCAGCAGACAACTCGGCCTATCCACAGATACGCAGTATTTT
CDR3aa: CASRQLGLSTDTQYF

j_gene: TRBJ2-7
v_gene: TRBV6-5
abundance: NA
d_gene: NA
CDR3nt: TGTGCCAGCAGTTCTGGGACGTTGAGCTCCTACGAGCAGTACTTC
CDR3aa: CASSSGTLSSYEQYF

j_gene: TRBJ1-2
v_gene: TRBV14
abundance: NA
d_gene: NA
CDR3nt: TGTGCCAGCAGCCAGGGAACCTATGGCTACACCTTC
CDR3aa: CASSQGTYGYTF

j_gene: TRBJ2-7
v_gene: TRBV3-1/TRBV3-2
abundance: NA
d_gene: NA
CDR3nt: TGTGCCAGCAGCCAAGAAAAAACTTACTACGAGCAGTACTTC
CDR3aa: CASSQEKTYYEQYF

j_gene: TRBJ2-5
v_gene: TRBV19
abundance: NA
d_gene: NA
CDR3nt: TGTGCCAGTAGTATAGGGCAGGGTGGGGGCCAGTACTTC
CDR3aa: CASSIGQGGGQYF

j_gene: TRBJ1-1
v_gene: TRBV21-1
abundance: NA
d_gene: NA
CDR3nt: TGTGCCAGCAGCAAAGTCATCACAGGGGGGTCTACTGAAGCTTTCTTT
CDR3aa: CASSKVITGGSTEAFF

j_gene: TRBJ2-3
v_gene: TRBV6-2/TRBV6-3
abundance: once
d_gene: TRBD2
CDR3nt: TGTGCCAGCAGTGACAGCGGGGGGCTGGGTACGCAGTATTTT
CDR3aa: CASSDSGGLGTQYF

j_gene: TRBJ2-1
v_gene: TRBV9
abundance: NA
d_gene: NA
CDR3nt: TGTGCCAGCAGCGTAGACGGGGGGCCTACCTACAATGAGCAGTTCTTC
CDR3aa: CASSVDGGPTYNEQFF

j_gene: TRBJ2-2
v_gene: TRBV18
abundance: NA
d_gene: NA
CDR3nt: TGTGCCAGCTCCCCGCCCGGCGGGGAGCTGTTTTTT
CDR3aa: CASSPPGGELFF

j_gene: TRBJ1-2
v_gene: TRBV19
abundance: NA
d_gene: TRBD1
CDR3nt: TGTGCCAGTAGCCTTGGGGCCAGGGGGCGCCGAGGCTACACCTTC
CDR3aa: CASSLGARGRRGYTF

j_gene: TRBJ1-5
v_gene: TRBV6-5
abundance: NA
d_gene: NA
CDR3nt: TGTGCCAGCAGAGGACAGCTCAATCAGCCCCAGCATTTT
CDR3aa: CASRGQLNQPQHF

j_gene: TRBJ1-2
v_gene: TRBV6-5
abundance: NA
d_gene: NA
CDR3nt: TGTGCCAGCAGTTACGGGCACTTCTCTAACTATGGCTACACCTTC
CDR3aa: CASSYGHFSNYGYTF